These T cell receptor beta chains were read from a single sample in a study of CD8+CD57+ T cells in acquired aplastic anemia. In TCRdb, the reads were re-called with MiXCR into one record per CDR3 protein. The sample holds 400,000 to 500,000 distinct CDR3 sequences, roughly 64% seen once. The sample comprised sorted CD4+, CD8+, or CD8+CD57+ T cells (not recorded which) from PBMCs. The source of these receptors is a human donor in good health, serving as a control. The CDR3 runs from the conserved cysteine through the conserved F or W. D genes are given only for firm matches. Where a row states a size, it is once, few, many or the class of an expanded clone; other rows omit it.

j_call: TRBJ1-2
d_call: TRBD1
v_call: TRBV12-3/TRBV12-4
clone_size: NA
cdr3_aa: CASSPRQGADGYTF

j_call: TRBJ2-7
d_call: NA
v_call: TRBV3-1
clone_size: NA
cdr3_aa: CARSLAAQGRLYEQYF

j_call: TRBJ1-6
d_call: NA
v_call: TRBV20-1
clone_size: many
cdr3_aa: CSARAGSPYNSPLHF

j_call: TRBJ2-1
d_call: TRBD2
v_call: TRBV12-3/TRBV12-4
clone_size: many
cdr3_aa: CASTEAGLAGVAEQFF

j_call: TRBJ1-2
d_call: TRBD1
v_call: TRBV5-6
clone_size: NA
cdr3_aa: CASSLSGRTGGVSAGYTF

j_call: TRBJ1-6
d_call: NA
v_call: TRBV7-2
clone_size: NA
cdr3_aa: CAPGTVSSHNSPLHF

j_call: TRBJ1-2
d_call: NA
v_call: TRBV2
clone_size: many
cdr3_aa: CASTGTQAPYGYTF

j_call: TRBJ1-2
d_call: NA
v_call: TRBV7-2
clone_size: NA
cdr3_aa: CASSSSYGTDYGYTF

j_call: TRBJ1-2
d_call: TRBD1
v_call: TRBV12-3/TRBV12-4
clone_size: NA
cdr3_aa: CASSPSWTGGSYGYTF

j_call: TRBJ1-2
d_call: TRBD1
v_call: TRBV6-5
clone_size: NA
cdr3_aa: CASSDPDRVGGYTF

j_call: TRBJ2-1
d_call: NA
v_call: TRBV7-3
clone_size: NA
cdr3_aa: CASSLWGGSHVQFF

j_call: TRBJ1-1
d_call: NA
v_call: TRBV15
clone_size: NA
cdr3_aa: CASSCGRANTEVFF

j_call: TRBJ1-6
d_call: TRBD1
v_call: TRBV9
clone_size: NA
cdr3_aa: CASSPGGAKWLHLHF

j_call: TRBJ1-4
d_call: NA
v_call: TRBV7-8
clone_size: NA
cdr3_aa: CASSREPPGANEKLFF

j_call: TRBJ1-1
d_call: NA
v_call: TRBV5-1
clone_size: NA
cdr3_aa: CASGLATAGNEAFF

j_call: TRBJ2-5
d_call: TRBD2
v_call: TRBV7-2
clone_size: NA
cdr3_aa: CASSWRSLAGTQYF

j_call: TRBJ1-2
d_call: NA
v_call: TRBV10-3
clone_size: NA
cdr3_aa: CAISDPHGSYGLTF

j_call: TRBJ1-1
d_call: NA
v_call: TRBV5-6
clone_size: many
cdr3_aa: CASSLITGPENTEAFF

j_call: TRBJ2-3
d_call: TRBD2
v_call: TRBV20-1
clone_size: many
cdr3_aa: CSAPGVSGDPDTQYF

j_call: TRBJ1-5
d_call: TRBD1
v_call: TRBV10-2
clone_size: NA
cdr3_aa: CASRSTGGSNQPQHF

j_call: TRBJ1-1
d_call: NA
v_call: TRBV5-1
clone_size: NA
cdr3_aa: CASSSRSGVTTEAFF

j_call: TRBJ1-6
d_call: NA
v_call: TRBV27
clone_size: many
cdr3_aa: CASSFQGRDNSPLHF

j_call: TRBJ1-1
d_call: NA
v_call: TRBV5-1
clone_size: many
cdr3_aa: CASSLALLRNTEAFF

j_call: TRBJ2-7
d_call: NA
v_call: TRBV20-1
clone_size: NA
cdr3_aa: CSPTRFEQYF

j_call: TRBJ2-2
d_call: NA
v_call: TRBV19
clone_size: many
cdr3_aa: CASSFTSFTGELFF

j_call: TRBJ2-2
d_call: NA
v_call: TRBV4-3
clone_size: many
cdr3_aa: CASSQERGQNTGELFF

j_call: TRBJ2-1
d_call: NA
v_call: TRBV7-3
clone_size: once
cdr3_aa: CASSLTGEAFFGQFF

j_call: TRBJ1-1
d_call: NA
v_call: TRBV7-6
clone_size: NA
cdr3_aa: CTSSPWSGDTEAFF

j_call: TRBJ1-4
d_call: NA
v_call: TRBV20-1
clone_size: many
cdr3_aa: CSAPDGNEKLFF

j_call: TRBJ1-6
d_call: NA
v_call: TRBV6-1
clone_size: NA
cdr3_aa: CASANSPSSYNSPLHF

j_call: TRBJ2-2
d_call: NA
v_call: TRBV7-2
clone_size: NA
cdr3_aa: CASSVQTNTSSLFF

j_call: TRBJ2-1
d_call: TRBD1
v_call: TRBV2
clone_size: NA
cdr3_aa: CASSVGQGQFEQFF

j_call: TRBJ2-7
d_call: NA
v_call: TRBV15
clone_size: NA
cdr3_aa: CATSSDFWSSTEQYF

j_call: TRBJ2-7
d_call: NA
v_call: TRBV20-1
clone_size: many
cdr3_aa: CSARVLPEQYF

j_call: TRBJ1-4
d_call: NA
v_call: TRBV7-2
clone_size: NA
cdr3_aa: CASSFTRNYNEQFFF

j_call: TRBJ1-2
d_call: TRBD1
v_call: TRBV5-1
clone_size: once
cdr3_aa: CASSYGQGGYDYGYTF

j_call: TRBJ2-7
d_call: NA
v_call: TRBV7-6
clone_size: NA
cdr3_aa: CASSLAGAEGRYTQYF

j_call: TRBJ2-5
d_call: NA
v_call: TRBV7-2
clone_size: few
cdr3_aa: CASSFGRETQYF

j_call: TRBJ1-5
d_call: NA
v_call: TRBV4-1
clone_size: many
cdr3_aa: CASSQDLSTDQPQHF

j_call: TRBJ2-3
d_call: NA
v_call: TRBV7-3
clone_size: NA
cdr3_aa: CASSHNRRPDTQYF

j_call: TRBJ2-6
d_call: NA
v_call: TRBV6-5
clone_size: once
cdr3_aa: CASSSGNSGANVLTF

j_call: TRBJ1-5
d_call: NA
v_call: TRBV5-4
clone_size: once
cdr3_aa: CASSGIKGHRRVGTQHF

j_call: TRBJ1-1
d_call: NA
v_call: TRBV6-2/TRBV6-3
clone_size: many
cdr3_aa: CASSRSRNTEAFF